These 22 T cell receptor beta chains came from one sample sequenced in a study of cytomegalovirus exposure and HLA in healthy donors. Researchers ran the PCR with 60 Vbeta and 13 Jbeta primers. TCRdb keeps only in-frame clones here, not all; method: immunoSEQ multiplex PCR. The sample holds approximately 290,000 clones, about 80% seen once. The sample was PBMCs. Every receptor here comes from a girl aged 2 to 10 in good health and CMV-seronegative.

This chain uses TRBV6-5 with TRBJ2-3; TRBD2 might be the D (5 bases). V dropped 2 bases and J dropped 0 bases, with 6 bases sitting between them. The germline gives CDR1 MNHEY, CDR2 SVGAGI. The CDR3 length is 14 residues. The CDR3 DNA sequence: TGTGCCAGCAGTTACGCGGGTAGCACAGATACGCAGTATTTT. Protein sequence: CASSYAGSTDTQYF.

This chain connects TRBV10-3 to TRBJ2-3; 7 bases line up with TRBD2. Germline CDR1 is ENHRY and CDR2 is SYGVKD. J lost 1 base, V lost 2 bases, and 3 bases had no gene match. The CDR3 spans 15 residues. CDR3 in DNA: TGTGCCATCAGTGAGGGACTAGGGGGCACAGATACGCAGTATTTT. It specifies CAISEGLGGTDTQYF.

The chain has TRBV11-2 and TRBJ1-4, with 8 bases aligning to TRBD1. This CDR3 has 12 amino acids. The germline CDR1 and CDR2 sequences are SGHAT and FQNNGV. Trimming cost V 1 base and J 12 bases; bases outside gene matches: 1. Here the CDR3 reads CASSLGRGQLFF. The CDR3 nucleotides are TGTGCCAGCAGCTTAGGCAGGGGGCAACTGTTTTTT.

The genes are TRBV4-1 and TRBJ1-2, with 8 bases identical to TRBD1. Germline V gene lookup returns CDR1 MGHRA and CDR2 YSYEKL. V shed 3 bases, J shed 8 bases, and the junction held 8 bases outside the gene matches. The CDR3 spans 14 residues. The CDR3 loop is CASSQLDRAAGYTF. CDR3 nucleotides: TGCGCCAGCAGCCAGTTGGACAGGGCCGCCGGCTACACCTTC.

This clone was picked up one time. The genes are TRBV10-3 and TRBJ2-6; TRBD1 matches at 10 bases. The CDR3 consists of 16 residues. The J segment lost 1 base and the V segment lost 8 bases, leaving 5 bases of the junction unmatched. The germline gives CDR1 ENHRY, CDR2 SYGVKD. In nucleotides, the CDR3 is TGTGCCATCGGCCGGGACAGGGGTTCTGGGGCCAACGTCCTGACTTTC. It translates to CAIGRDRGSGANVLTF.

The CDR3: CASVAGGPTSYNEQFF. The CDR3 coding sequence is TGTGCCAGTGTAGCGGGGGGGCCAACCTCCTACAATGAGCAGTTCTTC. The chain employs TRBV27 and TRBJ2-1, with 11 bases that match TRBD2. With V trimmed by 9 bases and J by 0 bases, 7 bases remained unmatched. The CDR3 has 16 amino acids. Looked up from germline, CDR1 is MNHEY and CDR2 is SMNVEV (reference sequence).

V usage is TRBV7-9 and J usage is TRBJ2-3, with TRBD1 matching 8 bases. Trimming cost V 3 bases and J 2 bases; bases outside gene matches: 4. From germline, CDR1 is SEHNR and CDR2 FQNEAQ (reference sequence). The CDR3 consists of 15 residues. The chain's CDR3 is CASSFRGQFTDTQYF. CDR3 DNA sequence: TGTGCCAGCAGCTTCAGGGGGCAATTCACAGATACGCAGTATTTT.

The gene calls are TRBV21-1 and TRBJ2-7; TRBD1, the table's D call, was not compared with the DNA. TRBV21-1 corresponds to a pseudogene. The CDR3 runs 15 residues. CDR3 DNA sequence: TGTGCCAGCAGCAAAAGAAGCAGGGGCTCCTACGAGCAGTACTTC. It translates to CASSKRSRGSYEQYF.

This chain connects TRBV28 to TRBJ2-7; 8 bases agree with TRBD1. With 4 bases clipped from V and 1 base from J, the junction kept 12 bases outside the gene matches. In germline, CDR1 is MDHEN, CDR2 SYDVKM. The CDR3 consists of 17 residues. The CDR3 DNA follows: TGTGCCAGCAGTTCGTTTTTCCGACAGGGGTTATCCTACGAGCAGTACTTC. Translation: CASSSFFRQGLSYEQYF.

The rearrangement links TRBV5-1 to TRBJ2-3, with D perhaps TRBD2 (7 bases). CDR3 length equals 15 residues. The germline CDR1 and CDR2 sequences are SGHRS and YFSETQ. V lost 4 bases to trimming and J lost 2 bases, with 14 bases between them. CDR3 bases: TGCGCCAGCAGCCTTGGGGGGGCTTCCACAGATACGCAGTATTTT. It codes for CASSLGGASTDTQYF.

This chain connects TRBV1 to TRBJ2-1; no DNA check was done on the table's D call, TRBD1. TRBV1 is designated a pseudogene. The CDR3 length is 17 residues. The CDR3 loop reads CTSSQGRTYSKDNEQFF. The CDR3 DNA follows: TGCACCAGCAGCCAGGGGCGGACGTACTCGAAGGACAATGAGCAGTTCTTC.

The chain has TRBV5-1 and TRBJ2-7; a possible D gene is TRBD2 (6 bases). This CDR3 is built from 15 residues. Germline CDR1 SGHRS, CDR2 YFSETQ. V lost 0 bases and J 7 bases, leaving 17 bases between the germline ends. This CDR3 is CASSLDAGSSREQYF. Written as DNA, the CDR3 is TGCGCCAGCAGCTTGGACGCCGGGAGCTCGCGGGAGCAGTACTTC.

This chain connects TRBV5-1 to TRBJ1-3; 8 nucleotides line up with TRBD1. The V and J ends lost 2 bases and 0 bases, in that order; junction bases with no gene match: 4. The CDR3 is made up of 16 amino acids. Germline CDR1 SGHRS, CDR2 YFSETQ. CDR3 DNA sequence: TGCGCCAGCAGCTTTACAGGGGGAAACTCTGGAAACACCATATATTTT. Amino acid sequence: CASSFTGGNSGNTIYF.

The chain recombines TRBV10-3 with TRBJ2-1; D perhaps matches TRBD1 (6 bases). The V gene's germline CDR1 is ENHRY and CDR2 SYGVKD. This CDR3 region has 15 residues. Trimming pared 7 bases from V and 2 bases from J, leaving 15 bases between. CDR3 nucleotides: TGTGCCATCACCAGGACAGCGATCCCCTACAATGAGCAGTTCTTC. Translation: CAITRTAIPYNEQFF.

Concerning this clone: The same CDR3 also results from other DNA sequences found in this sample. The V call is TRBV4-1, the J call TRBJ2-3, with TRBD2 identical over 12 bases. V was pared by 1 base and J by 3 bases, with 2 bases of the junction left unmatched. The germline CDR1 and CDR2 sequences are MGHRA and YSYEKL. This CDR3 is built from 16 residues. CDR3 in DNA: TGCGCCAGCAGCCAAGGGCTAGCGGGAGGGACAGATACGCAGTATTTT. It codes for CASSQGLAGGTDTQYF.

This chain joins TRBV2 and TRBJ2-5; TRBD1 aligns across 8 bases. J gave up 4 bases and V 7 bases, and 8 bases lay outside the gene matches. This CDR3 is 14 amino acids long. Germline V gene lookup returns CDR1 SNHLY and CDR2 FYNNEI. In DNA, the CDR3 is TGTGCCAGCACCGGAGGACAGGGTTTAGAGACCCAGTACTTC. Amino acids: CASTGGQGLETQYF.

The chain employs TRBV28 and TRBJ2-3; 8 bases fit TRBD2. With 3 bases clipped from V and 0 bases from J, the junction kept 2 bases outside the gene matches. Looked up from germline, CDR1 is MDHEN and CDR2 is SYDVKM. This CDR3 region has 15 residues. The CDR3 DNA is TGTGCCAGCAGTTTGCGGGGGGAAAGCACAGATACGCAGTATTTT. Its translation is CASSLRGESTDTQYF.

The chain is built from TRBV28 and TRBJ2-5; no firm D call. This CDR3 is built from 14 residues. From germline, CDR1 is MDHEN and CDR2 SYDVKM. The V end lost 3 bases, the J end lost 11 bases, and 19 bases lay between the germline ends. This CDR3 is CASSLETSLGEQYF. CDR3 bases: TGTGCCAGCAGTTTGGAGACTTCGTTAGGAGAGCAGTACTTC.

The V call is TRBV7-2, the J call TRBJ1-4; D call uncertain. V dropped 5 bases and J dropped 1 base, with 2 bases sitting between them. Germline values: CDR1 SGHTA, CDR2 FQGNSA. The CDR3 consists of 12 residues. The DNA of the CDR3 is TGTGCCAGCAGCCGAACTAATGAAAAACTGTTTTTT. Its protein is CASSRTNEKLFF.

This clone was seen a single time. The chain employs TRBV9 and TRBJ2-3, with D perhaps matching TRBD2 (6 bases). Germline CDR1 SGDLS, CDR2 YYNGEE. The CDR3 length is 15 residues. Trimming pared 6 bases from V and 0 bases from J, leaving 14 bases between. CDR3 in amino acids: CASTRLGGSTDTQYF. In nucleotides, the CDR3 is TGTGCCAGCACCCGACTGGGGGGAAGCACAGATACGCAGTATTTT.

The CDR3 DNA sequence: TGTGCCAGCAGCCGGGGCGGGAGGAACACAGATACGCAGTATTTT. It encodes CASSRGGRNTDTQYF. The gene calls are TRBV28 and TRBJ2-3; 8 bases fit TRBD2. The ends lost 6 bases at V and 2 bases at J; junction bases unmatched: 7. Per the germline V gene, CDR1 is MDHEN and CDR2 is SYDVKM. The CDR3 totals 15 residues.

This chain connects TRBV4-1 to TRBJ1-4, with unresolved D. V was clipped by 0 bases and J by 5 bases, with 13 bases between them. Per the germline V gene, CDR1 is MGHRA and CDR2 is YSYEKL. This CDR3 contains 16 residues. The CDR3 sequence: CASSQDWRTENEKLFF. The CDR3, as DNA: TGCGCCAGCAGCCAAGATTGGAGGACGGAGAATGAAAAACTGTTTTTT.